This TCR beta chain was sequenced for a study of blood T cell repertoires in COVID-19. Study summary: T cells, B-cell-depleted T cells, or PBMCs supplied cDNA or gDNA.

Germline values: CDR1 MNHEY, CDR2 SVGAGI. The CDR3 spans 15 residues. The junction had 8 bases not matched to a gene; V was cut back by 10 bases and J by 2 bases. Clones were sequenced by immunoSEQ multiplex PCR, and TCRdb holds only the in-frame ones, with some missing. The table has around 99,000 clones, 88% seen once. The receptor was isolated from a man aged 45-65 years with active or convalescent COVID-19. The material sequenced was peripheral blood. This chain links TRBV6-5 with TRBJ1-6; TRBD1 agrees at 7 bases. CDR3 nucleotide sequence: TGTGCCACGCAAAGGGGGCGGACCTATAATTCACCCCTCCACTTT. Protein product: CATQRGRTYNSPLHF.